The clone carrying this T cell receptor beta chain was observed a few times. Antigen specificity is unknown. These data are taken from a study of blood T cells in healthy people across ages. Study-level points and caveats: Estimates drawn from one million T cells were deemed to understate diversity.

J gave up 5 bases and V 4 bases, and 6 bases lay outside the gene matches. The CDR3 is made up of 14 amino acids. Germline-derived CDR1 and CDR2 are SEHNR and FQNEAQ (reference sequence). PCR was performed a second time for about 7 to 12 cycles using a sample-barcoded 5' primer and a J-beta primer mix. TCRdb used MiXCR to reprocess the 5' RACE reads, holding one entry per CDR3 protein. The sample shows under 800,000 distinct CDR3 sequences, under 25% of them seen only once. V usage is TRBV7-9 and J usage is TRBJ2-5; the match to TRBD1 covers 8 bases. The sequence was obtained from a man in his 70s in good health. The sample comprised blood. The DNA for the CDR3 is TGTGCCAGCAGCTCCGGACAGGGTTGGGAGACCCAGTACTTC. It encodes CASSSGQGWETQYF.